Following are 27 T cell receptor beta chains from one sample sequenced in a study of OX40 agonist ivuxolimab in advanced cancers. Profiling relied on immunoSEQ multiplex PCR, and the TCRdb table lists in-frame clones only, not all of them. The repertoire holds tens of thousands of clones, with roughly 87% as singletons. Sample: CD4+ or CD8+ T cells sorted from blood, taken in a trial of the OX40 agonist ivuxolimab. The receptors here all came from an adult with an advanced solid tumor such as melanoma, head and neck, liver or kidney cancer.

The CDR3 sequence is CASSDHYEQYF. The CDR3 coding sequence is TGTGCCAGCAGTGATCACTACGAGCAGTACTTC. The chain couples TRBV2 to TRBJ2-7; D is unclear. The germline V gene encodes CDR1 SNHLY and CDR2 FYNNEI. The V end lost 3 bases, the J end lost 3 bases, and 3 bases lay between the germline ends. The CDR3 is 11 residues long.

The chain joins TRBV4-3 to TRBJ2-5; 9 bases map to TRBD1. The V gene's germline CDR1 is LGHNA and CDR2 YSLEER. V dropped 0 bases and J dropped 8; count of bases not matched to a gene: 7. CDR3 size: 15 residues. The CDR3 DNA is TGCGCCAGCAGCCAAGATTCCGGGACAGGGTATACCCAGTACTTC. It yields the protein CASSQDSGTGYTQYF.

The J gene is TRBJ1-2, the V gene TRBV29-1; D possibly corresponds to TRBD1 (5 bases). CDR3 length: 13 amino acids. Trimming stripped 7 bases from V and 6 bases from J, with 18 bases between. The germline V gene has CDR1 SQVTM and CDR2 ANQGSEA. CDR3 protein: CSAPGTAEDGYTF. The CDR3 coding sequence is TGCAGCGCACCCGGGACTGCGGAGGATGGCTACACCTTC.

This clone came up once. This sequence joins TRBV6-6 and TRBJ2-5, with 8 bases fitting TRBD2. V shed 8 bases and J 5 bases; nucleotides not matched to a gene: 13. Germline V gene data show CDR1 as MNHNY and CDR2 as SVGAGI (reference sequence). This CDR3 has 15 amino acids. In DNA form, the CDR3 reads TGTGCCAGCGTAATATCCCAGGGACTAGGGGAGACCCAGTACTTC. Protein product: CASVISQGLGETQYF.

This rearrangement joins TRBV5-1 to TRBJ1-5; D unresolved. Trimming stripped 2 bases from V and 0 bases from J, with 6 bases between. The germline CDR1 and CDR2 sequences are SGHRS and YFSETQ. The CDR3 is made up of 14 amino acids. The CDR3 sequence is CASSFGDSNQPQHF. DNA for the CDR3: TGCGCCAGCAGCTTTGGAGATAGCAATCAGCCCCAGCATTTT.

This sequence joins TRBV19 and TRBJ1-1; TRBD1 agrees at 8 bases. Germline V gene data show CDR1 as LNHDA and CDR2 as SQIVND (reference sequence). V lost 8 bases to trimming and J lost 10 bases; unmatched junction nucleotides: 6. This CDR3 spans 11 amino acids. The CDR3 nucleotides are TGTGCCAGTGGACAGGGTTATTCAGCTTTCTTT. It codes for CASGQGYSAFF.

The V call is TRBV28, the J call TRBJ2-7; 7 bases are a match to TRBD1. Germline trimming cut 3 bases from V and 2 bases from J; bases unmatched to any gene: 4. Germline V CDR1 and CDR2: MDHEN, SYDVKM. The CDR3 length is 14 residues. In DNA form, the CDR3 reads TGTGCCAGCAGTTTGACAGGGCCGACCTACGAGCAGTACTTC. Translation: CASSLTGPTYEQYF.

Comments on this clone: One junction end disagrees with the germline gene, perhaps due to a read error. The chain has TRBV7-7 and TRBJ2-5, with TRBD2 matching over 15 bases. Looked up from germline, CDR1 is SSHAT and CDR2 is FNYEAQ (reference sequence). The length of the CDR3 is 16 residues. CDR3 region: CASSNGLAGGGETQYF. In DNA form, the CDR3 reads TGTGCTAGCAGCAACGGACTAGCGGGGGGGGGAGAGACCCAGTACTTC.

The chain is built from TRBV7-9 and TRBJ1-2, with 8 bases matching TRBD1. V lost 4 bases to trimming and J lost 7 bases; unmatched junction nucleotides: 11. The V gene's germline CDR1 is SEHNR and CDR2 FQNEAQ (reference sequence). The CDR3 runs 15 residues. CDR3 sequence (DNA): TGTGCCAGCAGCTCAGGACAGGGAGGTCGGGTTGGCTACACCTTC. Its translation: CASSSGQGGRVGYTF.

The genes are TRBV21-1 and TRBJ2-7; TRBD2, as called in the table, went unchecked against the DNA. TRBV21-1 corresponds to a pseudogene. The CDR3 length is 12 residues. The CDR3 loop reads CASSPFGYEQYF. The DNA of the CDR3 is TGTGCCAGCAGCCCGTTCGGCTACGAGCAGTACTTC.

This chain uses TRBV15 with TRBJ1-1; D is undetermined. Trimming left V 0 bases short and J 9 bases short, with 11 bases between. The CDR3 covers 13 residues. The V gene's germline CDR1 is LNHNV and CDR2 YYDKDF (reference sequence). CDR3 in DNA: TGTGCCACCAGCAGAGATTTGGGTCCTAAAGCTTTCTTT. Its translation: CATSRDLGPKAFF.

CDR3 region: CASSESTLASYEQYF. CDR3 DNA sequence: TGTGCCAGCAGTGAATCCACCCTGGCGAGCTACGAGCAGTACTTC. This chain connects TRBV25-1 to TRBJ2-7; D gene unclear. The CDR3 consists of 15 residues. V was trimmed by 1 base and J by 3 bases, leaving 13 bases between them. Looked up from germline, CDR1 is MGHDK and CDR2 is SYGVNS.

V is TRBV30 and J is TRBJ1-1, with TRBD1 as a possible D gene (6 bases). Germline CDR1 GTSNPN, CDR2 SVGIG (reference sequence). V shed 3 bases and J shed 3 bases, with 11 bases lying between them. The CDR3 spans 13 residues. The DNA for the CDR3 is TGTGCCTGGAGCCCAGGGGTGGACACTGAAGCTTTCTTT. This gives the protein CAWSPGVDTEAFF.

CDR3 sequence reads: CASSGSGGIDSPLHF. The CDR3 DNA is TGTGCCAGCAGTGGGTCCGGGGGCATTGATTCACCCCTCCACTTT. The rearrangement uses TRBV25-1 and TRBJ1-6; perhaps TRBD1 as D (6 bases). The CDR3 consists of 15 residues. With 4 bases removed from V and 8 bases from J, the gap between germline ends came to 15 bases. The germline V gene has CDR1 MGHDK and CDR2 SYGVNS.

V is TRBV11-3 and J is TRBJ2-2; maybe TRBD1 (5 bases). The CDR3 has 13 amino acids. V dropped 4 bases and J dropped 6 bases, with 9 bases sitting between them. Germline values: CDR1 SGHNT, CDR2 YENEEA. This CDR3 is CASSSIRAGELFF. In DNA form, the CDR3 reads TGTGCCAGCAGCTCGATCAGGGCCGGGGAGCTGTTTTTT.

V and J are TRBV27 and TRBJ2-7; D ambiguous. The germline CDR1 and CDR2 sequences are MNHEY and SMNVEV (reference sequence). V lost 2 bases and J lost 0, with 11 bases in between. CDR3 length: 15 amino acids. The CDR3 nucleotides are TGTGCCAGCAGTTTAAAGGGATCCATCTCCTACGAGCAGTACTTC. The encoded protein is CASSLKGSISYEQYF.

V gene TRBV28 combines with J gene TRBJ2-5; tentative D call: TRBD2 (6 bases). Deletions cut 4 bases from V and 4 bases from J, with 22 bases between. The germline CDR1 and CDR2 sequences are MDHEN and SYDVKM. This CDR3 region has 17 residues. CDR3 protein: CASSSPRTGEWGETQYF. CDR3 bases: TGTGCCAGCAGTTCCCCTAGGACGGGGGAGTGGGGAGAGACCCAGTACTTC.

The chain recombines TRBV19 with TRBJ2-1; 11 nucleotides align to TRBD2. Trimming at V came to 1 base and at J to 6 bases, leaving 2 bases not matched to a gene. The CDR3 is 15 amino acids. Germline-derived CDR1 and CDR2 are LNHDA and SQIVND (reference sequence). The CDR3 sequence is CASSIGLAGINEQFF. For the CDR3, the DNA is TGTGCCAGTAGTATAGGACTAGCGGGGATCAATGAGCAGTTCTTC.

The chain has TRBV5-1 and TRBJ2-2, with 8 bases aligning to TRBD2. CDR1 is SGHRS, CDR2 YFSETQ, per germline. This CDR3 comprises 17 residues. J was trimmed by 5 bases and V by 0 bases; bases with no gene match: 9. The CDR3 DNA is TGCGCCAGCAGCTTGGACGGGAGGGCCGGTGGAACCGGGGAGCTGTTTTTT. It translates to CASSLDGRAGGTGELFF.

V gene TRBV27 combines with J gene TRBJ1-4; TRBD1 matches at 7 bases. V shed 0 bases and J 10 bases; nucleotides not matched to a gene: 11. The CDR3 is 16 amino acids. Germline V CDR1 and CDR2: MNHEY, SMNVEV (reference sequence). The DNA of the CDR3 is TGTGCCAGCAGTTTATCGGGAGCGGGACAGTTTGGAAAACTGTTTTTT. This codes for CASSLSGAGQFGKLFF.

The CDR3 nucleotides read TGTGCCAGGACCGGACAGTTTAGCAATCAGCCCCAGCATTTT. It yields the protein CARTGQFSNQPQHF. V usage is TRBV19 and J usage is TRBJ1-5; a possible D gene is TRBD1 (6 bases). CDR1 and CDR2 from the germline V gene are LNHDA and SQIVND (reference sequence). This CDR3 has 14 amino acids. V lost 9 bases, J lost 0 bases, and 12 bases lay in between.

The rearrangement joins TRBV5-4 to TRBJ2-7; 8 bases map to TRBD2. V lost 2 bases, J lost 2 bases, and 9 bases stayed unmatched. Per the germline V gene, CDR1 is SGHNT and CDR2 is YYREEE (reference sequence). This CDR3 is 16 amino acids long. The CDR3 reads CASSFRTSRGTYEQYF. In nucleotides, the CDR3 is TGTGCCAGCAGCTTCCGGACTAGCCGGGGGACCTACGAGCAGTACTTC.

This chain links TRBV15 with TRBJ1-6; possibly TRBD1 for D (5 bases). Germline CDR1 LNHNV, CDR2 YYDKDF (reference sequence). The CDR3 extends over 15 amino acids. The V end lost 0 bases, the J end lost 7 bases, and 10 bases lay between the germline ends. CDR3 nucleotide sequence: TGTGCCACCAGCAGAGATCCTGGGGGGAATTCACCCCTCCACTTT. As protein: CATSRDPGGNSPLHF.

This chain connects TRBV7-2 to TRBJ1-2; 8 bases line up with TRBD1. Germline V gene sequence: CDR1 SGHTA, CDR2 FQGNSA. The V and J ends lost 5 bases and 8 bases, in that order; junction bases with no gene match: 16. CDR3 length: 16 residues. The CDR3 here is CASSPGIRQGLGGYTF. DNA for the CDR3: TGTGCCAGCAGCCCTGGGATCAGACAGGGGCTGGGCGGCTACACCTTC.

The chain couples TRBV19 to TRBJ1-2, with D unresolved. The germline V gene has CDR1 LNHDA and CDR2 SQIVND (reference sequence). The germline V and J ends were trimmed by 6 bases and 4 bases, with 12 bases remaining between them. This CDR3 is 13 amino acids long. Here the CDR3 DNA reads TGTGCCAGTAGCGGGCCGCGACTCTATGGCTACACCTTC. Amino acid sequence: CASSGPRLYGYTF.

The chain employs TRBV11-3 and TRBJ2-7, with D tentatively TRBD2 (5 bases). The CDR3 is 14 amino acids. V was pared by 0 bases and J by 5 bases, with 11 bases between. Germline values: CDR1 SGHNT, CDR2 YENEEA. CDR3 in amino acids: CASSLEASQNEQYF. As DNA, the CDR3 is TGTGCCAGCAGCTTAGAGGCTAGCCAAAACGAGCAGTACTTC.

This chain joins TRBV6-6 and TRBJ2-1, with no clear D. Trimming shortened V by 4 bases and J by 8 bases, and 18 bases separated the two germline ends. Looked up from germline, CDR1 is MNHNY and CDR2 is SVGAGI (reference sequence). CDR3 length equals 15 residues. The CDR3 DNA reads as TGTGCCAGCAGTTCTCTCCCAGACCCAGCCGATGAGCAGTTCTTC. This translates into CASSSLPDPADEQFF.